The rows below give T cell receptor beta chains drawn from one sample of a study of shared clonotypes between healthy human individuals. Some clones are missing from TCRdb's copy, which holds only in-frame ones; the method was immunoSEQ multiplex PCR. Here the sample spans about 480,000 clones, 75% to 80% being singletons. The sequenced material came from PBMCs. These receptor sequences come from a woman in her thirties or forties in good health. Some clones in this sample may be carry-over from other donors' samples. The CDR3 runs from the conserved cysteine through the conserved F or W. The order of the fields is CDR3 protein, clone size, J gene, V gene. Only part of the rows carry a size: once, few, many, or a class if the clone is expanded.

cdr3_aa: CASSQDHDSGNTIYF; clone_size: -; j_call: TRBJ1-3; v_call: TRBV4-1
cdr3_aa: CATSKRTGTADTQYF; clone_size: -; j_call: TRBJ2-3; v_call: TRBV15
cdr3_aa: CASSSYSSSYNEQFF; clone_size: once; j_call: TRBJ2-1; v_call: TRBV27
cdr3_aa: CAWSVSDYEQYF; clone_size: -; j_call: TRBJ2-7; v_call: TRBV30
cdr3_aa: CASSQDRSSNQPQHF; clone_size: few; j_call: TRBJ1-5; v_call: TRBV4-3
cdr3_aa: CASSSPGGETQYF; clone_size: -; j_call: TRBJ2-5; v_call: TRBV6-5
cdr3_aa: CAISDRATNEKLFF; clone_size: once; j_call: TRBJ1-4; v_call: TRBV10-3
cdr3_aa: CASSLPSGDTEAFF; clone_size: -; j_call: TRBJ1-1; v_call: TRBV5-4
cdr3_aa: CASSPSGRAGSDTQYF; clone_size: -; j_call: TRBJ2-3; v_call: TRBV10-2
cdr3_aa: CASSSYTEAFF; clone_size: few; j_call: TRBJ1-1; v_call: TRBV14
cdr3_aa: CASRRTGYNEQFF; clone_size: -; j_call: TRBJ2-1; v_call: TRBV5-4
cdr3_aa: CASTPVSAYNEQFF; clone_size: few; j_call: TRBJ2-1; v_call: TRBV7-9
cdr3_aa: CASSDRSYNEQFF; clone_size: -; j_call: TRBJ2-1; v_call: TRBV6-4
cdr3_aa: CASSQDILSGANVLTF; clone_size: -; j_call: TRBJ2-6; v_call: TRBV4-3
cdr3_aa: CASSLDAGAYEQYF; clone_size: -; j_call: TRBJ2-7; v_call: TRBV7-2